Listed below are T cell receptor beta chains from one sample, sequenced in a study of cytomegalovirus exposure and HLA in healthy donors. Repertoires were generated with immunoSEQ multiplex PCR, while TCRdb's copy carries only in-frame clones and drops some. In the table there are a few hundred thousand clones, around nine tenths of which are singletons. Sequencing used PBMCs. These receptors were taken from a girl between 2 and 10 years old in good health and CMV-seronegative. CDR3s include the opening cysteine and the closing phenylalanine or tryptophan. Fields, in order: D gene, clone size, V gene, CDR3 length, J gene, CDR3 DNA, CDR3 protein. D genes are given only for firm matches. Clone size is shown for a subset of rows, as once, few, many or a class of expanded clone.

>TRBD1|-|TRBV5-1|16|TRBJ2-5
TGCGCCAGCAGCTTGAGTCTTATAGGGACAGGAGAGACCCAGTACTTC
CASSLSLIGTGETQYF
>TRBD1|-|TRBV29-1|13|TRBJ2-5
TGCAGCGTGTCCGGGACAGGGGGAGAGACCCAGTACTTC
CSVSGTGGETQYF
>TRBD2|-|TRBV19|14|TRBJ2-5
TGTGCCAGTAGCGGGAGCGGGAGCGTAGGGACCCAGTACTTC
CASSGSGSVGTQYF
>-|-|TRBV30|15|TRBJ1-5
TGTGCCTGGAGTGTGGGGTGGGGGGGCAATCAGCCCCAGCATTTT
CAWSVGWGGNQPQHF
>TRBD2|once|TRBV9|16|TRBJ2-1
TGTGCCAGCAGCCCAGGGGGACTAGCGGCTTACAATGAGCAGTTCTTC
CASSPGGLAAYNEQFF
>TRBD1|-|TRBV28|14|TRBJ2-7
TGTGCCAGCAGCTTCGGACAGGTTCCCTACGAGCAGTACTTC
CASSFGQVPYEQYF
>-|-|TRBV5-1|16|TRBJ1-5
TGCGCCAGCAGCTCATATCACCAGGGGCCCAATCAGCCCCAGCATTTT
CASSSYHQGPNQPQHF
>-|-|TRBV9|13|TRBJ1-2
TGTGCCAGCAGCTCTAAGACTAACTATGGCTACACCTTC
CASSSKTNYGYTF
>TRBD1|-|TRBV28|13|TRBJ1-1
TGTGCCAGCAGTTTAATGGACAGGGTTGCAACTTTCTTT
CASSLMDRVATFF
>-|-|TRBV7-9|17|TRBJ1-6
TGTGCCAGCAGCTCACCCGGACGGGGAGGAAATAATTCACCCCTCCACTTT
CASSSPGRGGNNSPLHF
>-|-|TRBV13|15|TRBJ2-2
TGTGCCAGCAGCCCCAGGCGCCTCAACACCGGGGAGCTGTTTTTT
CASSPRRLNTGELFF
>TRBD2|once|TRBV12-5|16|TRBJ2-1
TGTGCTAGTGCAAAACTCGGGACTAGAGAGTACAATGAGCAGTTCTTC
CASAKLGTREYNEQFF
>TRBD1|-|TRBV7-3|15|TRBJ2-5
TGTGCCAGCAGCTCAGGGACAGGGGAGCAAGAGACCCAGTACTTC
CASSSGTGEQETQYF
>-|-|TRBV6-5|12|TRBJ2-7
TGTGCCAGCAGTGACAACGGTGTGTCGCAGTACTTC
CASSDNGVSQYF
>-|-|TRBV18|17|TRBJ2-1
TGTGCCAGCTCACCAGCCACCCTTAGCGATTCCTACAATGAGCAGTTCTTC
CASSPATLSDSYNEQFF
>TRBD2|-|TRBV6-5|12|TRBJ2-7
TGTGCGAAGCGGGGAAAGTGCTACGAGCAGTACTTC
CAKRGKCYEQYF
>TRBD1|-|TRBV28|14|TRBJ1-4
TGTGCCAGCAGCCCCGGGACAGGTCGGGAAAAACTGTTTTTT
CASSPGTGREKLFF
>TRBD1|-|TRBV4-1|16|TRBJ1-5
TGCGCCAGCAGCCAAGGACAGGGGATAAGAAATCAGCCCCAGCATTTT
CASSQGQGIRNQPQHF
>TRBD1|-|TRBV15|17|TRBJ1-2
TGTGCCACCAGCAGAAATGGACAGGCCACCCAATCCTATGGCTACACCTTC
CATSRNGQATQSYGYTF
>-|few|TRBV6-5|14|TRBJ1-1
TGTGCCAGCAGTTACGCGACAGTGAACACTGAAGCTTTCTTT
CASSYATVNTEAFF
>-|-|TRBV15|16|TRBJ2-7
TGTGCCACCAGCTCTCGGACAGAGCCTTACTCCTACGAGCAGTACTTC
CATSSRTEPYSYEQYF
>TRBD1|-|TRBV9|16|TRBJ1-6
TGTGCCAGCAGCGCAGAACAGGGGATCTATAATTCACCCCTCCACTTT
CASSAEQGIYNSPLHF
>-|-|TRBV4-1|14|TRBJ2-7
TGCGCCAGCAGCCAAGGGTCCAGGGTTGGCGAGCAGTACTTC
CASSQGSRVGEQYF
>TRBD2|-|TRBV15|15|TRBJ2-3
TGTGCCACCAGCTTGGGACTAGCGGTGACAGATACGCAGTATTTT
CATSLGLAVTDTQYF
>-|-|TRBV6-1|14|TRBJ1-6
TGTGCCAGCAAGGAGGACGAATCTAATTCACCCCTCCACTTT
CASKEDESNSPLHF
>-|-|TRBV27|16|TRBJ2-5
TGTGCCAGCAGTTTACTTCAAGCGGCTGGGCTAGAGACCCAGTACTTC
CASSLLQAAGLETQYF
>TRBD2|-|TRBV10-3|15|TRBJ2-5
TGTGCTATCAGGAGGGAGGCGGGGGGGGAAGAGACCCAGTACTTC
CAIRREAGGEETQYF
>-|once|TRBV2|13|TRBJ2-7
TGTGCCAGCATAAGGTCGGGGGTCTACGAGCAGTACTTC
CASIRSGVYEQYF
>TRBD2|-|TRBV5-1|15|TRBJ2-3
TGCGCCAGCAGCCAGGGACTAGCGGACACAGATACGCAGTATTTT
CASSQGLADTDTQYF
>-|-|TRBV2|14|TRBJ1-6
TGTGCCAGCAGTGAAACGGTTTATGGTTCACCCCTCCACTTT
CASSETVYGSPLHF
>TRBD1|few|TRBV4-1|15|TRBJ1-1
TGCGCCAGCAGCCAATCCGGGACAGGGAACACTGAAGCTTTCTTT
CASSQSGTGNTEAFF
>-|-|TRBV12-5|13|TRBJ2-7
TGTGCTAGTGGTTTTTCTGCCCCTTACGAGCAGTACTTC
CASGFSAPYEQYF
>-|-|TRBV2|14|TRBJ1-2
TGTGCCAGCAGGGATCAGGGTTCCAACTATGGCTACACCTTC
CASRDQGSNYGYTF